Below, one T cell receptor beta chain is given with its context. The antigen remains undetermined. This record comes from a study of OX40 agonist ivuxolimab in advanced cancers. As for the study in general: Three individuals attained partial responses, comprising one hepatocellular carcinoma case and two cutaneous melanoma cases. Study-wide points: Clonal expansion from baseline to week 6 occurred in both CD4+ and CD8+ T cells. Antigen specificity was not determined for the expanded peripheral T cells.

Trimming shortened V by 0 bases and J by 2 bases, and 10 bases separated the two germline ends. There are 15 residues in the CDR3. Germline V lookup: CDR1 SGHDN, CDR2 FVKESK. Patients were ineligible given autoimmune disease history or systemic immunosuppression. Assay used: immunoSEQ multiplex PCR; TCRdb lists only in-frame clones, some missing. The table has approximately 92,000 clones, around 96% seen once. The starting material was CD4+ or CD8+ T cells sorted from blood, obtained in a trial of the OX40 agonist ivuxolimab. The sequence was collected from an adult with an advanced solid tumor such as melanoma, head and neck, liver or kidney cancer. V is TRBV14 and J is TRBJ1-2; D is ambiguous. The CDR3 sequence: CASSQEVRSNYGYTF. The CDR3 DNA follows: TGTGCCAGCAGCCAAGAGGTGAGGTCCAACTATGGCTACACCTTC.